A single TCR beta chain is shown here with its context. The antigen is not known. UMI-labeled 5' RACE yielded the TRB cDNA libraries. With the 5' RACE reads reprocessed, TCRdb shows one record per CDR3 protein and no DNA. The sample totals around 40,000 distinct CDR3 sequences; its top ten clones hold about 15%. Germline CDR1 and CDR2: SQVTM and ANQGSEA. The CDR3 extends over 13 amino acids. The data are from a study of CXCR3-negative and CXCR3-positive naive CD8 T cells. Study-wide findings and caveats: Surface CD5 was comparable between naive subsets; TCR strength was inferred from TRB CDR3 properties. Similar TRBV-TRBJ usage characterized naive CXCR3-negative and CXCR3-positive cells; memory cells differed. Cryopreservation partially decreased CXCR3 expression, and most assays used fresh PBMCs.

The sequence came from a human donor in good health. Some clones in this sample may be carry-over from other donors' samples. The sequencing sample was made of memory CD8+ T cells from blood. This chain connects TRBV29-1 to TRBJ2-2. CDR3 protein: CSVEGQNTGELFF.